A single sample gave rise to the 2 T cell receptor beta chains below, sequenced in a study of T cell responses to AZD1222 COVID-19 vaccine. Sequencing was performed with immunoSEQ multiplex PCR; in TCRdb, only in-frame clones are kept and a portion is missing. The data contain around 180,000 clones, roughly 88% of them singletons. The sample in question was peripheral blood, obtained on day 0 of AZD1222 vaccination. The origin of the receptors is an adult in good health.

Comment on this clone: The junction shows a germline mismatch at one end, possibly a read error. J is TRBJ2-6 and V is TRBV15; D might be TRBD1 (6 bases). CDR1 and CDR2 from the germline V gene are LNHNV and YYDKDF (reference sequence). The CDR3 runs 12 residues. In nucleotides, the CDR3 is TGTGCCACCAGCCTAGGGGGCAACGTCCTGACTTTC. Protein: CATSLGGNVLTF.

This chain uses TRBV21-1 with TRBJ1-2; the DNA was not compared with TRBD1, the D call given in the table. TRBV21-1 is a pseudogene locus. This CDR3 region has 17 residues. The CDR3: CASSVRDRDLTNYGYTF. CDR3 DNA sequence: TGTGCCAGCAGCGTACGGGACAGGGATCTTACTAACTATGGCTACACCTTC.